What follows are 8 T cell receptor beta chains derived from one specimen sequenced in a study of human T cells and chemical hapten exposure (TCRdb year 2021). Receptor libraries were prepared by RACE. Data came from a NextSeq 500. Through fastp at Q25 and MiXCR, TCRdb rebuilt clones from the public reads, retaining in-frame beta chains. Each record represents a unique CDR3 protein, reported with the most common genes and DNA among its rows. In this sample the table shows approximately 72,000 distinct CDR3 sequences, around 10% of which occur a single time. The biggest ten clones account for more than 1.3% of the sample. Reading the label with the study, this specimen's time point is: patch test 3, about 24 weeks after DPC sensitization. What the treatment or condition label conveys for this sample: therapeutic diphenylcyclopropenone sensitization with weekly scalp DPC. The input for sequencing was whole blood, taken in connection with sensitization to the hapten diphenylcyclopropenone (DPC). The receptors shown here come from a woman between 45 and 65 years old with alopecia areata. Some clones in this sample may be carry-over from other donors' samples.

This clonotype came up a few times. The chain couples TRBV18 to TRBJ2-6; D remains ambiguous. The CDR3 extends over 17 amino acids. Per the germline V gene, CDR1 is KGHSH and CDR2 is LQKENI. The ends were cut back, 0 bases at V and 0 bases at J, with 9 bases in the middle. CDR3 sequence: CASSPPGASSGANVLTF. The CDR3 DNA sequence: TGTGCCAGCTCACCACCGGGCGCCTCCTCTGGGGCCAACGTCCTGACTTTC.

This clonotype has ten or more counts. The rearrangement uses TRBV3-1 and TRBJ2-7; D perhaps matches TRBD1 (5 bases). Per germline, CDR1 LGHDT and CDR2 YNNKEL (reference sequence). This CDR3 spans 17 amino acids. Trimming left V 2 bases short and J 0 bases short, with 17 bases between. In DNA form, the CDR3 reads TGTGCCAGCAGCCAACGATCGAAGGGGCCCTACTCCTACGAGCAGTACTTC. This gives the protein CASSQRSKGPYSYEQYF.

The chain recombines TRBV21-1 with TRBJ2-6; TRBD2, as called in the table, went unchecked against the DNA. TRBV21-1 is a pseudogene segment. The CDR3 consists of 18 residues. CDR3 sequence: CASSQRNGTYSGANVLTF. CDR3 DNA: TGTGCCAGCTCTCAAAGGAACGGGACTTACTCTGGGGCCAACGTCCTGACTTTC.

This clonotype was picked up many times. The chain joins TRBV6-1 to TRBJ1-5, with TRBD1 matching over 8 bases. This CDR3 has 18 residues. V shed 3 bases and J 2 bases; nucleotides not matched to a gene: 12. CDR1 and CDR2 from the germline V gene are MNHNS and SASEGT. The CDR3, as DNA: TGTGCCAGCAGTGAGACATTGGGACAGGTTTCGGGCAATCAGCCCCAGCATTTT. Translation: CASSETLGQVSGNQPQHF.

The rearrangement uses TRBV6-2 or TRBV6-3 and TRBJ2-3; D is uncertain. Germline CDR1 is MNHEY and CDR2 is SVGEGT. This CDR3 is 14 amino acids long. V lost 5 bases, J lost 4 bases, and 13 bases lay in between. As DNA, the CDR3 is TGTGCCAGCAGTATGTCCCACAGCGCAGATACGCAGTATTTT. Its protein product is CASSMSHSADTQYF.

The sample holds many counts of this clonotype. The V and J genes are TRBV6-5 and TRBJ1-1, with D unresolved. This CDR3 has 13 amino acids. V dropped 0 bases and J dropped 7 bases, with 9 bases sitting between them. The germline V gene encodes CDR1 MNHEY and CDR2 SVGAGI. CDR3 DNA sequence: TGTGCCAGCAGTTACTCGAAGCAGATTGAAGCTTTCTTT. It specifies CASSYSKQIEAFF.

This clonotype was recorded a few times. V is TRBV3-1 and J is TRBJ2-7; 10 positions match TRBD1. In germline, CDR1 is LGHDT, CDR2 YNNKEL (reference sequence). The CDR3 has 14 amino acids. V dropped 2 bases and J dropped 4; count of bases not matched to a gene: 2. CDR3 region: CASSQRTGGYEQYF. DNA for the CDR3: TGTGCCAGCAGCCAACGGACAGGGGGATACGAGCAGTACTTC.

This clonotype has at least ten counts. The chain employs TRBV14 and TRBJ1-4; perhaps TRBD1 as D (6 bases). The CDR3 loop spans 16 amino acids. The germline V and J ends were trimmed by 0 bases and 7 bases, with 15 bases remaining between them. Germline V gene sequence: CDR1 SGHDN, CDR2 FVKESK. Here the CDR3 reads CASSQDGGHIFEKLFF. CDR3 nucleotide sequence: TGTGCCAGCAGCCAAGACGGGGGGCATATCTTTGAAAAACTGTTTTTT.